Below are 27 T cell receptor beta chains sequenced from a single sample in a study of blood T cell repertoires in COVID-19. Measured with immunoSEQ multiplex PCR; TCRdb has only the in-frame clones, and not every one. The sample comprises fewer than 100,000 clones, more than 60% of which are singletons, and approximately 25% rests with the top ten. Source material: peripheral blood. These receptors all stem from a man aged 65 to 79 with acute or convalescent COVID-19.

The rearrangement joins TRBV5-6 to TRBJ2-5; D gene ambiguous. The CDR3 totals 12 residues. Between the trimmed V and J ends, which lost 1 base and 3 bases, there was a span of 4 bases. Germline V gene data show CDR1 as SGHDT and CDR2 as YYEEEE. The CDR3 DNA reads TGTGCCAGCAGCTTGACGGAAGAGACCCAGTACTTC. Encoded protein: CASSLTEETQYF.

This chain joins TRBV6-6 and TRBJ2-7; D may be TRBD2 (6 bases). CDR3 length equals 15 residues. Germline V gene lookup returns CDR1 MNHNY and CDR2 SVGAGI (reference sequence). With 0 bases removed from V and 2 bases from J, the gap between germline ends came to 11 bases. The CDR3 DNA reads as TGTGCCAGCAGTTACTCAGGGACTGAACCCTACGAGCAGTACTTC. Translating it yields CASSYSGTEPYEQYF.

The CDR3 bases are TGTGCCAGCTCACGCCGGGGACAGCCCCAGGGTTCCCAAGAGACCCAGTACTTC. Amino acids: CASSRRGQPQGSQETQYF. V usage is TRBV18 and J usage is TRBJ2-5, with TRBD1 matching 7 bases. The ends lost 4 bases at V and 1 base at J; junction bases unmatched: 15. Germline CDR1 KGHSH, CDR2 LQKENI. This CDR3 is built from 18 residues.

The rearrangement links TRBV29-1 to TRBJ2-2; D perhaps matches TRBD2 (6 bases). The CDR3 length is 15 residues. Trimming took 7 bases from V and 3 from J, leaving 18 bases between them. Germline CDR1 is SQVTM and CDR2 is ANQGSEA. The CDR3 sequence is CSAGGPRADTGELFF. Here the CDR3 DNA reads TGCAGCGCTGGAGGGCCGCGGGCGGACACCGGGGAGCTGTTTTTT.

Only one count was recorded for this clone. The V call is TRBV7-2, the J call TRBJ2-2; 7 nucleotides line up with TRBD1. Germline assignment: CDR1 SGHTA and CDR2 FQGNSA. The trim removed 5 bases at V and 3 bases at J, leaving 6 bases unmatched. The CDR3 sequence is 15 residues long. CDR3 amino acids: CASSLRDSYTGELFF. CDR3 sequence (DNA): TGTGCCAGCAGCCTAAGGGACAGTTACACCGGGGAGCTGTTTTTT.

The gene calls are TRBV28 and TRBJ2-3, with D uncertain. The CDR3 consists of 12 residues. Germline V lookup: CDR1 MDHEN, CDR2 SYDVKM. Trimming removed 5 bases at V and 6 bases at J, with 9 bases between. DNA for the CDR3: TGTGCCAGCAGTCCCCAGGTGGATACGCAGTATTTT. Its protein is CASSPQVDTQYF.

This clone was seen a few times. The chain couples TRBV5-6 to TRBJ1-5; D call uncertain. V shed 4 bases and J shed 0 bases, with 11 bases lying between them. The CDR3 sequence is 15 residues long. Germline V gives CDR1 SGHDT, CDR2 YYEEEE. The CDR3 DNA reads TGTGCCAGCAGCCTGGAGAGTTATAGCAATCAGCCCCAGCATTTT. Its protein is CASSLESYSNQPQHF.

This sequence joins TRBV12-3 or TRBV12-4 and TRBJ2-7, with D tentatively TRBD1 (5 bases). Trimming removed 6 bases at V and 5 bases at J, with 11 bases between. The CDR3 spans 12 residues. The DNA of the CDR3 is TGTGCCAGCAGGTCGACGGACAACGAGCAGTACTTC. This codes for CASRSTDNEQYF.

The rearrangement joins TRBV30 to TRBJ2-4; 7 nucleotides match TRBD1. V shed 2 bases, J shed 9 bases, and the junction held 13 bases outside the gene matches. Germline V gene lookup returns CDR1 GTSNPN and CDR2 SVGIG (reference sequence). This CDR3 has 15 residues. The CDR3 spells CAWSRRDSYNSIQYF. Here the CDR3 DNA reads TGTGCCTGGAGTCGAAGGGACAGCTATAATAGCATTCAGTACTTC. The full variable domain, its missing parts supplied by reference TRBV30 and TRBJ2-4, is SQTIHQWPATLVQPVGSPLSLECTVEGTSNPNLYWYRQAAGRGLQLLFYSVGIGQISSEVPQNLSASRPQDRQFILSSKKLLLSDSGFYLCAWSRRDSYNSIQYFGAGTRLSVL.

J is TRBJ2-1 and V is TRBV10-2; 7 nucleotides align to TRBD2. This CDR3 spans 18 amino acids. CDR1 is WSHSY and CDR2 is SAAADI in the germline V gene. V trimming: 0 bases; J trimming: 0 bases; junction bases outside the gene matches: 8. The CDR3 DNA is TGCGCCAGCAGTGAGTCGATCGAAGCGGGGAGCTCCTACAATGAGCAGTTCTTC. Translated: CASSESIEAGSSYNEQFF.

V usage is TRBV5-1 and J usage is TRBJ1-3; tentatively, D is TRBD1 (6 bases). The CDR3 loop spans 13 amino acids. V lost 1 base and J lost 4, with 6 bases in between. Germline CDR1 and CDR2: SGHRS and YFSETQ. The chain's CDR3 is CASSLTGGNTIYF. CDR3 coding DNA: TGCGCCAGCAGCTTGACAGGGGGAAACACCATATATTTT.

V gene TRBV28 combines with J gene TRBJ2-7; TRBD2 might be the D (6 bases). This CDR3 region has 13 residues. Trimming removed 4 bases from V and 0 bases from J, with 7 bases in between. Germline CDR1 reads MDHEN; CDR2 reads SYDVKM. This CDR3 is CASSSGDSYEQYF. The CDR3 DNA reads as TGTGCCAGCAGTTCGGGGGACTCCTACGAGCAGTACTTC.

The chain combines TRBV9 with TRBJ1-1; D remains ambiguous. The V end lost 3 bases, the J end lost 1 base, and 13 bases lay between the germline ends. The CDR3 totals 15 residues. Germline V gives CDR1 SGDLS, CDR2 YYNGEE. CDR3 coding DNA: TGTGCCAGCAGCGCTCGGACGGGAGGGAACACTGAAGCTTTCTTT. It specifies CASSARTGGNTEAFF.

This clone appeared a few times. J is TRBJ1-5 and V is TRBV19; the D is unclear. The CDR3 runs 14 residues. Between the trimmed V and J ends, which lost 0 bases and 9 bases, there was a span of 12 bases. Germline lookup yields CDR1 LNHDA and CDR2 SQIVND (reference sequence). The CDR3 protein is CASSIEVMGLPQHF. The CDR3 DNA follows: TGTGCCAGTAGTATAGAAGTCATGGGCCTGCCCCAGCATTTT. Looking up the rest from reference TRBV19 and TRBJ1-5 gives the full variable domain: DGGITQSPKYLFRKEGQNVTLSCEQNLNHDAMYWYRQDPGQGLRLIYYSQIVNDFQKGDIAEGYSVSREKKESFPLTVTSAQKNPTAFYLCASSIEVMGLPQHFGDGTRLSIL.

J is TRBJ2-7 and V is TRBV19; 8 bases fit TRBD1. CDR3 length: 14 amino acids. Germline-derived CDR1 and CDR2 are LNHDA and SQIVND (reference sequence). The trim removed 2 bases at V and 7 bases at J, leaving 7 bases unmatched. CDR3 residues: CASSIKQGAWEQYF. Here the CDR3 DNA reads TGTGCCAGTAGTATAAAGCAGGGGGCTTGGGAGCAGTACTTC.

The rearrangement links TRBV29-1 to TRBJ1-2; 8 nucleotides line up with TRBD1. V trimming: 6 bases; J trimming: 8 bases; junction bases outside the gene matches: 11. CDR1 is SQVTM, CDR2 ANQGSEA, per germline. The CDR3 runs 13 residues. The CDR3 is CSVLSDRVTGYTF. CDR3 coding DNA: TGCAGCGTCCTCTCGGACAGGGTCACGGGCTACACCTTC.

This clone appeared a few times. This rearrangement joins TRBV28 to TRBJ1-6; 8 bases line up with TRBD1. Germline V lookup: CDR1 MDHEN, CDR2 SYDVKM. The CDR3 runs 15 residues. Losses at the gene ends were 5 bases for V and 5 bases for J; bases not matched to a gene: 5. CDR3 in DNA: TGTGCCAGCAGTCCGTGGGACAGGAATAATTCACCCCTCCACTTT. This sequence encodes CASSPWDRNNSPLHF.

The genes are TRBV2 and TRBJ1-5; D may be TRBD1 (5 bases). V was trimmed by 1 base and J by 4 bases, leaving 8 bases between them. The CDR3 runs 14 residues. From germline, CDR1 is SNHLY and CDR2 FYNNEI. CDR3 in amino acids: CASSEVQANQPQHF. The CDR3 DNA sequence: TGTGCCAGCAGTGAAGTACAGGCGAATCAGCCCCAGCATTTT.

This clone has more than one count but fewer than ten. The gene calls are TRBV30 and TRBJ2-3, with TRBD2 matching 8 bases. This CDR3 comprises 15 residues. CDR1 is GTSNPN and CDR2 is SVGIG in the germline V gene (reference sequence). The V gene end was trimmed by 1 base and the J gene end by 2 bases; junction bases not matched to a gene: 5. CDR3 DNA sequence: TGTGCCTGGAGTGGAACTAGCGGACACACAGATACGCAGTATTTT. Amino acids: CAWSGTSGHTDTQYF.

CDR3 in DNA: TGTGCCAGCAGTTTATCTAGCGGGAGGATTAACTACGAGCAGTACTTC. This gives the protein CASSLSSGRINYEQYF. V usage is TRBV27 and J usage is TRBJ2-7; 10 bases are shared with TRBD2. The J segment lost 3 bases and the V segment lost 0 bases, leaving 5 bases of the junction unmatched. Per germline, CDR1 MNHEY and CDR2 SMNVEV (reference sequence). The CDR3 has 16 amino acids.

This clone was recorded only once. J is TRBJ1-5 and V is TRBV2; no clear D. Germline CDR1 reads SNHLY; CDR2 reads FYNNEI. V was shortened by 8 bases and J by 1 base, with 12 bases between the two germline ends. The CDR3 runs 14 residues. CDR3 amino acids: CASVRELSNQPQHF. The CDR3 DNA follows: TGTGCCAGCGTAAGGGAGTTGAGCAATCAGCCCCAGCATTTT.

This rearrangement joins TRBV25-1 to TRBJ2-3, with 12 bases matching TRBD2. The CDR3 loop spans 15 amino acids. CDR1 MGHDK and CDR2 SYGVNS come from the germline V gene. Germline trimming cut 8 bases from V and 1 base from J; bases unmatched to any gene: 4. In DNA form, the CDR3 reads TGTGCCAGCGGGGCTAGCGGGAGGGGCACAGATACGCAGTATTTT. Its translation: CASGASGRGTDTQYF.

This clone has just a few counts. The chain employs TRBV10-3 and TRBJ2-3; 11 bases align to TRBD2. Germline assignment: CDR1 ENHRY and CDR2 SYGVKD. With 4 bases clipped from V and 0 bases from J, the junction kept 12 bases outside the gene matches. The CDR3 contains 19 residues. The chain's CDR3 is CAISGSPKLAGESTDTQYF. The CDR3 DNA reads TGTGCCATCAGTGGTAGCCCCAAACTAGCGGGAGAGAGCACAGATACGCAGTATTTT.

This clone was observed a handful of times. The chain employs TRBV29-1 and TRBJ1-1; D gene uncertain. Germline CDR1 SQVTM, CDR2 ANQGSEA. This CDR3 has 10 amino acids. V lost 4 bases and J 7 bases, leaving 7 bases between the germline ends. CDR3 amino acids: CSVAGVEAFF. CDR3 DNA: TGCAGCGTTGCGGGTGTTGAAGCTTTCTTT.

The chain joins TRBV7-3 to TRBJ2-1, with 8 bases aligning to TRBD2. CDR1 and CDR2 from the germline V gene are SGHTA and FQGTGA. CDR3 length: 15 residues. The ends lost 1 base at V and 8 bases at J; junction bases unmatched: 7. The chain's CDR3 is CASSLRGGSGDEQFF. The DNA of the CDR3 is TGTGCCAGCAGCTTAAGAGGGGGTAGCGGGGATGAGCAGTTCTTC.

The chain is built from TRBV5-1 and TRBJ2-1, with TRBD2 matching 8 bases. CDR1 and CDR2 from the germline V gene are SGHRS and YFSETQ. The junction had 2 bases not matched to a gene; V was cut back by 0 bases and J by 3 bases. The CDR3 extends over 15 amino acids. The CDR3 sequence: CASSLEGLGYNEQFF. Here the CDR3 DNA reads TGCGCCAGCAGCTTGGAGGGACTAGGCTACAATGAGCAGTTCTTC.

The chain joins TRBV6-1 to TRBJ2-7; 12 bases fit TRBD2. This CDR3 has 15 residues. The V gene's germline CDR1 is MNHNS and CDR2 SASEGT. The V gene end was trimmed by 2 bases and the J gene end by 5 bases; junction bases not matched to a gene: 4. Here the CDR3 reads CASSEWTSGTNEQYF. As DNA, the CDR3 is TGTGCCAGCAGTGAATGGACTAGCGGGACTAACGAGCAGTACTTC.